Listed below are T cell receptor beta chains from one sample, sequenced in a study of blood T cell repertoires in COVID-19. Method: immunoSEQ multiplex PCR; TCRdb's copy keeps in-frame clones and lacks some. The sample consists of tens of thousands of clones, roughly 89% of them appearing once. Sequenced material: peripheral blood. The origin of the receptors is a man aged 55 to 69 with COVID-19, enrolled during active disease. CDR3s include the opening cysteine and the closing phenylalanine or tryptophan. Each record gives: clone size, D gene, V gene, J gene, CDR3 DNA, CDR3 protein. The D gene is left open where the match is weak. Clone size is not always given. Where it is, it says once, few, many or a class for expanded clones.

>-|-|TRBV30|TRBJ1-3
TGTGCCTGGACTCTGGGCCCCCGAGACGCTGGAAACACCATATATTTT
CAWTLGPRDAGNTIYF
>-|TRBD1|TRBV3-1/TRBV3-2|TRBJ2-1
TGTGCCAGCAGCCATCTAGGTCGGCGGACAGGCCGGGATGAGCAGTTCTTC
CASSHLGRRTGRDEQFF
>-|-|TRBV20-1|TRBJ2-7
TGCAGTGCTAGTAGCGGTGGGGGGTCCCTGGGCGAGCAGTACTTC
CSASSGGGSLGEQYF
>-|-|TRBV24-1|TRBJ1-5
TGTGCCACCAGTGATTTAGACGGGAGCCCCCAGCATTTT
CATSDLDGSPQHF
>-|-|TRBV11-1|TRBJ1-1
TGTGCCAGCAGCTTAGGTGGGGGCATGGACACTGAAGCTTTCTTT
CASSLGGGMDTEAFF
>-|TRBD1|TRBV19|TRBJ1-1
TGTGCCAGTAGTAACCGGGACAGCAGAAGAGAAGCTTTCTTT
CASSNRDSRREAFF
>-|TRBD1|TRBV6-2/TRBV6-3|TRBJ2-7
TGTGCCAGCAGTTACTCAGGGACAGGTTCTTTCGACGAGCAGTACTTC
CASSYSGTGSFDEQYF
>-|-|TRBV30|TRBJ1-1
TGTGCCTGGAGTGTCAACAAGAACACTGAAGCTTTCTTT
CAWSVNKNTEAFF
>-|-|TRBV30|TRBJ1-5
TGTGCCTTTGACATTAGCAATCAGCCCCAGCATTTT
CAFDISNQPQHF
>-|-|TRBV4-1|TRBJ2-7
TGCGCCAGCAGCCAAGAACGGGTGGACAGCGACTCCTACGAGCAGTACTTC
CASSQERVDSDSYEQYF
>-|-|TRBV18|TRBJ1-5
TGTGCCAGCTCACTTTCGGGGGGCAATCAGCCCCAGCATTTT
CASSLSGGNQPQHF
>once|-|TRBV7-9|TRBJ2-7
TGTGCCAGCAGCCACCGGGACTCCCCTAGTAGGTACTTC
CASSHRDSPSRYF
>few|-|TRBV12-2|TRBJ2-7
TGTGCAAGTCGCTTAGCAGGGGGGGACTCCTACGAGCAGTACTTC
CASRLAGGDSYEQYF
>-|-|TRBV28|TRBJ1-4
TGTGCCAGCACCCAGGGTGGAGAAAAACTGTTTTTT
CASTQGGEKLFF
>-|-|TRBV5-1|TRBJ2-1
TGCGCCAGCAGCTTTTACGGCGACAGAAACTACAATGAGCAGTTCTTC
CASSFYGDRNYNEQFF
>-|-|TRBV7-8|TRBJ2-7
TGTGCCAGCAGCCCCTCCGTCCTGAGCTCCTACGAGCAGTACTTC
CASSPSVLSSYEQYF
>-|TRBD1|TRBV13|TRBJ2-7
TGTGCCAGCAGCTTGGGGACAGGGGGTTATGAGCAGTACTTC
CASSLGTGGYEQYF
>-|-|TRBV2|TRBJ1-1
TGTGCTTTTACATCTGGGACTTGGGTCACTGAAGCTTTCTTT
CAFTSGTWVTEAFF
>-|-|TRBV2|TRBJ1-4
TGTGCCAGCAGTGTTTTTGCAGGGGAAAAACTGTTTTTT
CASSVFAGEKLFF